These T cell receptor beta chains were read from a single sample in a study of vaccination and CD4 T cells after COVID-19. TCRdb reanalysed the PCR reads using MiXCR and keeps one entry per CDR3 protein. The table includes about 19,000 distinct CDR3 sequences, about 38% detected once. Antigens of these TCRs are unknown. Material for sequencing was cultured CD4+ T cells from blood. These receptor sequences come from a human donor with COVID-19. The CDR3 runs from the conserved cysteine through the conserved F or W. D genes are given only for firm matches. Where a row states a size, it is once, few, many or the class of an expanded clone; other rows omit it.

D gene	V gene	J gene	clone size	CDR3 protein	CDR3 DNA
TRBD1	TRBV6-1	TRBJ1-2	.	CASRSLDRVPGYTF	TGTGCCAGCAGATCGTTAGACAGGGTCCCTGGCTACACCTTC
.	TRBV6-1	TRBJ1-1	few	CASYRTGSNTEAFF	TGTGCCAGCTACCGAACAGGGTCGAACACTGAAGCTTTCTTT
.	TRBV27	TRBJ1-1	few	CASRGEAFF	TGTGCCAGCAGAGGGGAAGCTTTCTTT
.	TRBV12-3/TRBV12-4	TRBJ1-6	.	CASRSWDSGNSPLHF	TGTGCCAGCAGATCCTGGGATTCGGGTAATTCACCCCTCCACTTT
.	TRBV27	TRBJ1-3	few	CASSSWTAGNTIYF	TGTGCCAGCAGTTCGTGGACGGCTGGGAACACCATATATTTT
TRBD1	TRBV2	TRBJ2-7	once	CASSPDRGEQYF	TGTGCCAGCAGTCCAGACAGGGGCGAGCAGTACTTC
.	TRBV10-3	TRBJ1-5	once	CAISESPQPQHF	TGTGCCATCAGTGAGTCCCCTCAGCCCCAGCATTTT
.	TRBV20-1	TRBJ1-2	few	CSATAPRDSNYGYTF	TGCAGTGCCACCGCACCCAGGGATTCGAACTATGGCTACACCTTC
.	TRBV7-8	TRBJ2-4	.	CASSLTSGAKNIQYF	TGTGCCAGCAGCCTGACCTCGGGGGCCAAAAACATTCAGTACTTC
.	TRBV5-1	TRBJ2-5	.	CASSRDQETQYF	TGCGCCAGCAGCAGAGACCAAGAGACCCAGTACTTC
TRBD1	TRBV19	TRBJ1-5	.	CASSERQGSNQPQHF	TGTGCCAGTAGTGAAAGACAGGGCTCTAATCAGCCCCAGCATTTT
TRBD1	TRBV6-1	TRBJ1-6	.	CASRGKGQGNSPLHF	TGTGCCAGCAGGGGGAAAGGACAGGGAAATTCACCCCTCCACTTT
.	TRBV9	TRBJ1-1	.	CASSAQRGVPNTEAFF	TGTGCCAGCAGCGCTCAAAGGGGGGTGCCGAACACTGAAGCTTTCTTT
.	TRBV20-1	TRBJ2-3	.	CSARTEITDTQYF	TGCAGTGCTAGAACAGAAATCACAGATACGCAGTATTTT
.	TRBV7-2	TRBJ1-1	.	CASSSDSRMNTEAFF	TGTGCCAGCAGCTCGGACAGTCGGATGAACACTGAAGCTTTCTTT
.	TRBV19	TRBJ1-5	.	CASSIRGPRVYSNQPQHF	TGTGCCAGTAGTATACGAGGACCGCGTGTTTATAGCAATCAGCCCCAGCATTTT
TRBD1	TRBV28	TRBJ1-2	.	CASSVSGTGRHGYTF	TGTGCCAGCAGTGTCTCCGGGACAGGGCGTCATGGCTACACCTTC
.	TRBV6-1	TRBJ1-2	.	CASSMGGGYGYTF	TGTGCCAGCAGTATGGGGGGCGGGTATGGCTACACCTTC
TRBD1	TRBV7-2	TRBJ1-2	few	CASSQTGDGFGYTF	TGTGCCAGCAGCCAGACAGGGGATGGCTTTGGCTACACCTTC
TRBD2	TRBV15	TRBJ2-1	.	CATSRDKAGGVNEQFF	TGTGCCACCAGCAGAGACAAGGCGGGGGGCGTTAATGAGCAGTTCTTC
.	TRBV2	TRBJ2-1	.	CASSEPFNEQFF	TGTGCCAGCAGTGAACCCTTCAATGAGCAGTTCTTC
.	TRBV20-1	TRBJ1-6	few	CSARDLRSPLHF	TGCAGTGCTAGAGATTTGCGCTCACCCCTCCACTTT
.	TRBV7-9	TRBJ1-4	.	CASSQGAGNEKLFF	TGTGCCAGCAGCCAAGGGGCAGGAAATGAAAAACTGTTTTTT
.	TRBV6-1	TRBJ2-3	.	CASSVVPGGTDTQYF	TGTGCCAGCAGTGTAGTGCCGGGGGGCACAGATACGCAGTATTTT
.	TRBV20-1	TRBJ2-3	.	CSAPRDSSTDTQYF	TGCAGTGCTCCCCGGGACTCGAGCACAGATACGCAGTATTTT
TRBD2	TRBV25-1	TRBJ2-2	.	CASSGGLADTGELFF	TGTGCCAGCAGTGGGGGACTAGCGGACACCGGGGAGCTGTTTTTT
.	TRBV7-2	TRBJ2-4	.	CASSAGLAKNIQYF	TGTGCCAGCAGCGCAGGACTAGCCAAAAACATTCAGTACTTC
TRBD1	TRBV7-6	TRBJ2-2	few	CASSLALTGARTGELFF	TGTGCCAGCAGCTTAGCGCTGACAGGGGCGAGGACCGGGGAGCTGTTTTTT
.	TRBV7-9	TRBJ1-4	.	CASRGDGREKLFF	TGTGCCAGCAGAGGGGATGGGCGTGAAAAACTGTTTTTT
TRBD1	TRBV11-3	TRBJ2-3	few	CASSAGGSLDTQYF	TGTGCCAGCAGCGCAGGGGGAAGCTTGGATACGCAGTATTTT
.	TRBV20-1	TRBJ2-3	.	CSARDLTDTQYF	TGCAGTGCCCGGGACTTGACAGATACGCAGTATTTT
TRBD1	TRBV30	TRBJ2-7	.	CACSGQGLHEQYF	TGTGCCTGCTCGGGACAGGGTCTCCACGAGCAGTACTTC
.	TRBV28	TRBJ1-2	few	CASTASLGYTF	TGTGCCAGCACGGCGTCTCTAGGCTACACCTTC
TRBD1	TRBV6-1	TRBJ1-6	few	CASRDKDRGENSPLHF	TGTGCCAGCAGGGACAAGGACAGGGGAGAGAATTCACCCCTCCACTTT
TRBD1	TRBV6-1	TRBJ2-7	few	CATDLDRVGEQYF	TGTGCCACCGACTTGGACAGGGTCGGGGAGCAGTACTTC
TRBD2	TRBV11-2	TRBJ2-1	few	CASSVERGPRGEQFF	TGTGCCAGCAGCGTTGAGCGGGGGCCCCGGGGTGAGCAGTTCTTC
TRBD2	TRBV5-4	TRBJ2-2	.	CASSDPSGGSTGELFF	TGTGCCAGCAGCGACCCCAGCGGGGGGAGCACCGGGGAGCTGTTTTTT
.	TRBV6-1	TRBJ1-6	.	CASRDSSYNSPLHF	TGTGCCAGCAGAGACAGCTCCTATAATTCACCCCTCCACTTT
TRBD2	TRBV7-2	TRBJ2-1	.	CASSSSGTNGEQFF	TGTGCCAGCAGCTCGTCCGGGACTAACGGTGAGCAGTTCTTC
.	TRBV7-2	TRBJ1-1	few	CASSITYFTPEAFF	TGTGCCAGCAGCATAACCTATTTTACCCCTGAAGCTTTCTTT
.	TRBV9	TRBJ1-2	.	CASSVGRQPNYGYTF	TGTGCCAGCAGCGTAGGTCGGCAGCCTAACTATGGCTACACCTTC
.	TRBV6-1	TRBJ1-5	few	CASSERQFYPQHF	TGTGCCAGCAGTGAAAGACAGTTTTATCCCCAGCATTTT